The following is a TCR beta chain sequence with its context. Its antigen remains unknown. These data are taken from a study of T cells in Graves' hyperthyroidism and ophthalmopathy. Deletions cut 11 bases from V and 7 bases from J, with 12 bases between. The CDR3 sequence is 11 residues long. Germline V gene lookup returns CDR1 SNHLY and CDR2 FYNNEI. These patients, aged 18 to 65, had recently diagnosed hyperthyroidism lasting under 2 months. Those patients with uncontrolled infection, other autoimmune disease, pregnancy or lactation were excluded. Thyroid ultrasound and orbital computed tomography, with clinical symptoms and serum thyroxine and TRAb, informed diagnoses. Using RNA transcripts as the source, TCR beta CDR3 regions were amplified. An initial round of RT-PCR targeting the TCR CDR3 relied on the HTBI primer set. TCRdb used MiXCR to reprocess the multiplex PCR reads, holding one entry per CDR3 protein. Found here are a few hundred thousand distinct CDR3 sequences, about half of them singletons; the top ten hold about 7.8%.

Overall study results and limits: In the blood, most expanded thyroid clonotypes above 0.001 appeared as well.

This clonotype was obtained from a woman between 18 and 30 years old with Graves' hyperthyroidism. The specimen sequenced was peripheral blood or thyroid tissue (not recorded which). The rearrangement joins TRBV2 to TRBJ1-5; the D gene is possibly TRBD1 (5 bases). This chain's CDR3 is CAERGDQPQHF. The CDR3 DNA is TGTGCCGAGCGAGGGGACCAGCCCCAGCATTTT.